Sequencing of this TCR beta chain was carried out in a study of Graves' ophthalmopathy and Graves' hyperthyroidism. The study's findings and limits: Blood contained most expanded thyroid clonotypes exceeding 0.001 frequency.

Amplified material comprised TCR beta CDR3 regions derived from RNA transcripts. HTBI-primed first-round RT-PCR preceded second-round multiplex PCR. Each CDR3 protein is one row after TCRdb ran MiXCR on the multiplex PCR reads. The repertoire holds hundreds of thousands of distinct CDR3 sequences, with approximately 21% as singletons. CDR1 and CDR2 (germline): MNHEY, SVGEGT. Germline trimming cut 6 bases from V and 8 bases from J; bases unmatched to any gene: 18. CDR3 size: 16 residues. This clonotype was observed at least ten times. Its antigen is undetermined. The origin of this receptor is a young woman with stable Graves' hyperthyroidism. Some clones in this sample may be carry-over from other donors' samples. The J gene is TRBJ1-2, the V gene TRBV6-2 or TRBV6-3; 7 bases line up with TRBD1. Sequencing was done on a sample of peripheral blood. The CDR3 nucleotides are TGTGCCAGCAGAACACCCCCTGACAGGGAAGGGGAAGGCTACACCTTC. Translated: CASRTPPDREGEGYTF.